Below, 23 T cell receptor beta chains from the same sample are listed, as sequenced in a study of human T cells and chemical hapten exposure. Regarding time point: healthy volunteer bleed at 2 weeks. The authors extracted total RNA from unfractionated whole blood. From the RACE reads, TCRdb called clonotypes with MiXCR, one entry per CDR3 protein. The table lists about 130,000 distinct CDR3 sequences, 8.5% to 9.5% of them singletons. Specimen: whole blood. These receptors all come from a male donor in good health. Some clones in this sample may be carry-over from other donors' samples.

This clonotype showed up many times. This chain links TRBV7-8 with TRBJ2-5; D may be TRBD1 or TRBD2 (5 bases each). CDR1 is SGHVS and CDR2 is FQNEAQ in the germline V gene. The CDR3 is 12 amino acids. The ends were cut back, 6 bases at V and 1 base at J, with 6 bases in the middle. The DNA for the CDR3 is TGTGCCAGCAGTGGGGGCCAAGAGACCCAGTACTTC. Protein: CASSGGQETQYF. Combining the CDR3 with reference TRBV7-8 and TRBJ2-5 gives the whole variable domain GAGVSQSPRYKVAKRGQDVALRCDPISGHVSLFWYQQALGQGPEFLTYFQNEAQLDKSGLPSDRFFAERPEGSVSTLKIQRTQQEDSAVYLCASSGGQETQYFGPGTRLLVL.

In its sample, this clonotype was seen a few times. The rearrangement joins TRBV7-6 to TRBJ2-5, with TRBD2 matching 14 bases. The CDR3 consists of 17 residues. With 2 bases clipped from V and 1 base from J, the junction kept 3 bases outside the gene matches. The germline gives CDR1 SGHVS, CDR2 FNYEAQ. The CDR3, as DNA: TGTGCCAGCAGCTTATGGGGACTAGCGGGGGTCCAAGAGACCCAGTACTTC. Its protein is CASSLWGLAGVQETQYF.

The chain joins TRBV7-2 to TRBJ1-1; D is unclear. Germline V gene data show CDR1 as SGHTA and CDR2 as FQGNSA. V dropped 1 base and J dropped 4 bases, with 13 bases sitting between them. This CDR3 region has 15 residues. The DNA of the CDR3 is TGTGCCAGCAGCTTAGAGGCAGGAACGGGCACTGAAGCTTTCTTT. It encodes CASSLEAGTGTEAFF.

The chain has TRBV20-1 and TRBJ1-5; weak D call: TRBD1 (6 bases). V lost 3 bases to trimming and J lost 3 bases, with 12 bases between them. CDR1 DFQATT and CDR2 SNEGSKA come from the germline V gene (reference sequence). This CDR3 is built from 14 residues. This chain's CDR3 is CSASTGADNQPQHF. DNA for the CDR3: TGCAGTGCTAGCACGGGGGCGGACAATCAGCCCCAGCATTTT.

This clonotype was observed many times. The chain recombines TRBV7-3 with TRBJ2-3; either TRBD1 or TRBD2 may supply D (6 bases each). Between the trimmed V and J ends, which lost 0 bases and 1 base, there was a span of 11 bases. The germline V gene has CDR1 SGHTA and CDR2 FQGTGA. CDR3 length: 16 amino acids. The CDR3 region is CASSLTPRGGTDTQYF. CDR3 bases: TGTGCCAGCAGCTTAACCCCGAGGGGGGGCACAGATACGCAGTATTTT.

The chain links TRBV20-1 to TRBJ2-7; D not certain. V gave up 0 bases and J gave up 4 bases, with 16 bases separating them. CDR1 is DFQATT and CDR2 is SNEGSKA in the germline V gene (reference sequence). This CDR3 spans 15 amino acids. The CDR3, as DNA: TGCAGTGCTAGAGATTTTCGGCAGTCGGGTTACGAGCAGTACTTC. The encoded protein is CSARDFRQSGYEQYF.

There are a few counts of this clonotype. The chain uses TRBV19 and TRBJ2-5, with D possibly being TRBD1 (5 bases). Deletions cut 8 bases from V and 0 bases from J, with 10 bases between. The CDR3 spans 13 residues. The germline V gene has CDR1 LNHDA and CDR2 SQIVND (reference sequence). The CDR3: CASQRTYQETQYF. The CDR3 nucleotides read TGTGCCAGTCAGAGGACATACCAAGAGACCCAGTACTTC.

The table lists this clonotype with a few counts. This chain joins TRBV7-2 and TRBJ2-1; D call uncertain. CDR1 and CDR2 (germline): SGHTA, FQGNSA. Trimming shortened V by 1 base and J by 8 bases, and 9 bases separated the two germline ends. The CDR3 consists of 13 residues. The chain's CDR3 is CASSLETLDEQFF. The CDR3 DNA reads TGTGCCAGCAGCTTAGAGACACTTGATGAGCAGTTCTTC.

The chain uses TRBV3-1 and TRBJ2-4, with D hard to call. The CDR3 has 16 amino acids. Germline V gives CDR1 LGHDT, CDR2 YNNKEL (reference sequence). V lost 0 bases and J 0 bases, leaving 9 bases between the germline ends. The CDR3 loop is CASSQDGVLAKNIQYF. The CDR3 nucleotides are TGTGCCAGCAGCCAAGATGGGGTTCTAGCCAAAAACATTCAGTACTTC.

Ten or more counts support this clonotype. The CDR3 spells CSASSTSGDPNTQYF. The CDR3 nucleotides are TGCAGTGCTAGTTCGACTAGCGGGGATCCTAATACGCAGTATTTT. The V call is TRBV20-1, the J call TRBJ2-3; 11 positions match TRBD2. The CDR3 extends over 15 amino acids. The V gene's germline CDR1 is DFQATT and CDR2 SNEGSKA (reference sequence). V was pared by 3 bases and J by 7 bases, with 9 bases of the junction left unmatched.

This clonotype was seen many times. The CDR3 here is CASSLGLAGGVGQYF. The CDR3 DNA follows: TGTGCCAGCAGCTTAGGACTAGCGGGGGGCGTAGGGCAGTACTTC. This chain joins TRBV7-2 and TRBJ2-7; 13 bases line up with TRBD2. Germline V gives CDR1 SGHTA, CDR2 FQGNSA. The CDR3 consists of 15 residues. J was trimmed by 9 bases and V by 1 base; bases with no gene match: 6.

This clonotype occurred a few times. The chain employs TRBV29-1 and TRBJ1-1; 9 nucleotides match TRBD1. V shed 7 bases, J shed 4 bases, and the junction held 7 bases outside the gene matches. This CDR3 has 13 amino acids. Germline lookup yields CDR1 SQVTM and CDR2 ANQGSEA. CDR3 in amino acids: CSALGQGGTEAFF. The CDR3, as DNA: TGCAGCGCCCTGGGACAGGGTGGCACTGAAGCTTTCTTT.

This clonotype was recorded a few times. The rearrangement uses TRBV11-2 and TRBJ1-5; no clear D gene. The germline V gene has CDR1 SGHAT and CDR2 FQNNGV. V was cut by 1 base and J by 6 bases, with 7 bases left in between. The CDR3 spans 13 residues. CDR3 amino acids: CASSLAPTQPQHF. For the CDR3, the DNA is TGTGCCAGCAGCTTAGCCCCCACTCAGCCCCAGCATTTT.

This clonotype was counted a few times. This chain connects TRBV25-1 to TRBJ2-5; weak D call: TRBD2 (6 bases). The germline V gene encodes CDR1 MGHDK and CDR2 SYGVNS. The V and J ends lost 2 bases and 5 bases respectively, with 9 bases between them. The CDR3 totals 13 residues. CDR3 bases: TGTGCCAGCAGTGAAGGAGGGTTTGAGACCCAGTACTTC. This sequence encodes CASSEGGFETQYF.

This clonotype has a count of ten or more. V and J are TRBV7-8 and TRBJ2-6; 7 nucleotides line up with TRBD2. The V gene end was trimmed by 4 bases and the J gene end by 0 bases; junction bases not matched to a gene: 9. CDR1 SGHVS and CDR2 FQNEAQ come from the germline V gene. CDR3 length: 18 residues. Here the CDR3 DNA reads TGTGCCAGCAGCTCATCGGGGGGTCGAGGCTCTGGGGCCAACGTCCTGACTTTC. Residues: CASSSSGGRGSGANVLTF.

The V call is TRBV11-2, the J call TRBJ1-4; D may be TRBD1 (5 bases). The CDR3 has 12 amino acids. From germline, CDR1 is SGHAT and CDR2 FQNNGV. V was shortened by 3 bases and J by 7 bases, with 6 bases between the two germline ends. The CDR3 reads CASSFDSEKLFF. The CDR3, as DNA: TGTGCCAGCAGCTTCGACAGTGAAAAACTGTTTTTT.

V and J are TRBV6-2 or TRBV6-3 and TRBJ1-4; D not resolved. The CDR3 length is 14 residues. V gave up 8 bases and J gave up 4 bases, with 14 bases separating them. Germline CDR1 and CDR2: MNHEY and SVGEGT. CDR3 protein: CASSSRTLNEKLFF. The CDR3 DNA sequence: TGTGCCAGCTCGTCAAGGACTCTTAATGAAAAACTGTTTTTT.

This clonotype was found a few times. This chain links TRBV6-1 with TRBJ2-7; no clear D. There are 14 residues in the CDR3. The germline V gene encodes CDR1 MNHNS and CDR2 SASEGT. V dropped 2 bases and J dropped 5 bases, with 13 bases sitting between them. Here the CDR3 reads CASSEQAARDEQYF. DNA of the CDR3: TGTGCCAGCAGTGAACAGGCAGCCCGGGACGAGCAGTACTTC.

This clonotype was recorded at least ten times. The genes are TRBV12-5 and TRBJ2-2, with unresolved D. Trimming pared 3 bases from V and 6 bases from J, leaving 11 bases between. This CDR3 has 14 amino acids. CDR1 is LGHNT and CDR2 is FRNRAP in the germline V gene. Here the CDR3 reads CASGLGQEAGELFF. CDR3 nucleotides: TGTGCTAGTGGTTTAGGCCAGGAAGCCGGGGAGCTGTTTTTT.

This clonotype occurred a few times. The gene calls are TRBV11-2 and TRBJ2-1; possible D gene TRBD1, 5 bases. Trimming removed 0 bases from V and 8 bases from J, with 11 bases in between. Germline V gives CDR1 SGHAT, CDR2 FQNNGV. The CDR3 covers 14 residues. Here the CDR3 DNA reads TGTGCCAGCAGCTTAGACAGGGATGCGGATGAGCAGTTCTTC. Encoded protein: CASSLDRDADEQFF.

The chain is built from TRBV5-1 and TRBJ2-5, with 7 bases that match TRBD1. The CDR3 contains 14 residues. V lost 2 bases to trimming and J lost 4 bases; unmatched junction nucleotides: 5. Germline V CDR1 and CDR2: SGHRS, YFSETQ. The chain's CDR3 is CASSLNNRGETQYF. The CDR3 DNA sequence: TGCGCCAGCAGCTTAAACAACAGGGGAGAGACCCAGTACTTC. The variable domain in full, completed from reference TRBV5-1 and TRBJ2-5, reads KAGVTQTPRYLIKTRGQQVTLSCSPISGHRSVSWYQQTPGQGLQFLFEYFSETQRNKGNFPGRFSGRQFSNSRSEMNVSTLELGDSALYLCASSLNNRGETQYFGPGTRLLVL.

At least ten counts were recorded for this clonotype. The chain employs TRBV7-9 and TRBJ2-4; 11 bases line up with TRBD1. The CDR3 spans 15 residues. The germline CDR1 and CDR2 sequences are SEHNR and FQNEAQ (reference sequence). J lost 7 bases, V lost 5 bases, and 7 bases had no gene match. For the CDR3, the DNA is TGTGCCAGCAGCGTGGGACAGGGGGTAGAGAACATTCAGTACTTC. It is translated as CASSVGQGVENIQYF.

There are a few counts of this clonotype. The chain uses TRBV4-1 and TRBJ1-5; TRBD1 agrees at 7 bases. This CDR3 has 13 amino acids. CDR1 is MGHRA and CDR2 is YSYEKL in the germline V gene. V trimming: 4 bases; J trimming: 7 bases; junction bases outside the gene matches: 4. The CDR3 loop reads CASSRRQGQPQHF. The CDR3 DNA follows: TGCGCCAGCAGCCGCCGACAGGGACAGCCCCAGCATTTT.